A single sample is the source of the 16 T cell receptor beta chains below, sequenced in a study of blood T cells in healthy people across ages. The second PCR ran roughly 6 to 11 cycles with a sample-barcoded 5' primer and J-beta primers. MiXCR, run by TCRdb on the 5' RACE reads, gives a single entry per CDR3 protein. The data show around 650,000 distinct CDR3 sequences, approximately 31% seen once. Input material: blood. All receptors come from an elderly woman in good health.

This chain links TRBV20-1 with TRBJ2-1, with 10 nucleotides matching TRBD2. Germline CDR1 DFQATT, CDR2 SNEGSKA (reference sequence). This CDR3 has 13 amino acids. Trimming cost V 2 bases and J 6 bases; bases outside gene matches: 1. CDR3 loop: CSARLAGVNEQFF. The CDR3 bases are TGCAGTGCTAGACTAGCGGGAGTCAATGAGCAGTTCTTC.

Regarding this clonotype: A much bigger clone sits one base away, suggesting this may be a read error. CDR3 sequence reads: CALDSGYEQYF. In DNA, the CDR3 is TGTGCCTTGGATAGTGGTTATGAGCAGTACTTC. The gene calls are TRBV30 and TRBJ2-7; D gene uncertain. The CDR3 covers 11 residues. Trimming removed 7 bases at V and 7 bases at J, with 14 bases between. Germline V gives CDR1 GTSNPN, CDR2 SVGIG (reference sequence).

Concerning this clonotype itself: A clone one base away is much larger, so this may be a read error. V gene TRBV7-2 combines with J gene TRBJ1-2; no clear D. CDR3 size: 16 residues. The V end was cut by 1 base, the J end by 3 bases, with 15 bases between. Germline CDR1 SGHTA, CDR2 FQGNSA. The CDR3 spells CASSLEHAGRDYGYTF. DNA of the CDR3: TGTGCCAGCAGCTTAGAGCATGCGGGTCGAGACTATGGCTACACCTTC.

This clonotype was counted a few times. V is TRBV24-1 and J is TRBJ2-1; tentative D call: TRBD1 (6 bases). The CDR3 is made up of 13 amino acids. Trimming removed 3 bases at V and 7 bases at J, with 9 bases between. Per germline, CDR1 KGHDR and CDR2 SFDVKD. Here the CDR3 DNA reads TGTGCCACCAGTGATCTCAGGGGAAATGAGCAGTTCTTC. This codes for CATSDLRGNEQFF.

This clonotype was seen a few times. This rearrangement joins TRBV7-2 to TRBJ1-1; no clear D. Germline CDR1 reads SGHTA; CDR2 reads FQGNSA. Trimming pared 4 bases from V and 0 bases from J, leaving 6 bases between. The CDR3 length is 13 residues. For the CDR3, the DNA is TGTGCCAGCAGCTCCTTCATGAACACTGAAGCTTTCTTT. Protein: CASSSFMNTEAFF.

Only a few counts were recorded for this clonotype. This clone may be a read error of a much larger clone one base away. DNA for the CDR3: TGCGCCAGCAGCCAAGAAAGGACAGCCTACAATGAGCAGTACTTC. Residues: CASSQERTAYNEQYF. V and J are TRBV4-3 and TRBJ2-5, with D possibly TRBD1 on 6 matching bases. CDR3 length: 15 residues. Germline V lookup: CDR1 LGHNA, CDR2 YSLEER. The V and J ends lost 0 bases and 11 bases respectively, with 19 bases between them.

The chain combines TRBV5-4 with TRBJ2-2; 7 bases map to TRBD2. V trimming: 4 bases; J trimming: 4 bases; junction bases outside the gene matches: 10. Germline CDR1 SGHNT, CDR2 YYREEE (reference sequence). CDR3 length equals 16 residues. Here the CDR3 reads CASSRNGLAATGELFF. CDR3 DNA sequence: TGTGCCAGCAGCCGTAACGGGCTAGCGGCCACCGGGGAGCTGTTTTTT.

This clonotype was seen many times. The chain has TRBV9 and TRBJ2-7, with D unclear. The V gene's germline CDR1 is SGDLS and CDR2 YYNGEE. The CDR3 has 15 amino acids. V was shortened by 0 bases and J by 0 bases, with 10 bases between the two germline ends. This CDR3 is CASSVAPGSSYEQYF. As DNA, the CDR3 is TGTGCCAGCAGCGTAGCCCCTGGCAGCTCCTACGAGCAGTACTTC.

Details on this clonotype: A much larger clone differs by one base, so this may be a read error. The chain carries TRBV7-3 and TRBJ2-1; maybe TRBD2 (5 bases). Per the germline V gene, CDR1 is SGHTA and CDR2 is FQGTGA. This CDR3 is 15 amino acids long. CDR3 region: CASSLNGDVYNEQLF. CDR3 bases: TGTGCCAGCAGCTTAAACGGGGATGTGTACAATGAGCAGTTATTC.

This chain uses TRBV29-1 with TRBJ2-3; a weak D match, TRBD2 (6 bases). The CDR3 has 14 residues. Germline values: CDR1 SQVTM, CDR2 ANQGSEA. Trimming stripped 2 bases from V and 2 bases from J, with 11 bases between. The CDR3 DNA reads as TGCAGCGTTGAAATGGCGGGGCTCACAGATACGCAGTATTTT. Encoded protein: CSVEMAGLTDTQYF.

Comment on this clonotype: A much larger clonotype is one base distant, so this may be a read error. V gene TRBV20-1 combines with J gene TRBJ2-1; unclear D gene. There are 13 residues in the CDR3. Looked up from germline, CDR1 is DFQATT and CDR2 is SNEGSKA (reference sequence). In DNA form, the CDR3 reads TGCGGTGCTAGAGATCGGCGCAGTAATGAGCAGTTCTTC. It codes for CGARDRRSNEQFF.

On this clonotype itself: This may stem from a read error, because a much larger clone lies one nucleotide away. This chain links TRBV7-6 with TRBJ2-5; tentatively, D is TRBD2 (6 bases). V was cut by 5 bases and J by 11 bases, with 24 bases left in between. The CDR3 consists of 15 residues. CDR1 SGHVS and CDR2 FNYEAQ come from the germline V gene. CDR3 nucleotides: TGTGCCAGCAGCGCTAGCGCTGCCTCCTACAATGAGCAGTACTTC. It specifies CASSASAASYNEQYF.

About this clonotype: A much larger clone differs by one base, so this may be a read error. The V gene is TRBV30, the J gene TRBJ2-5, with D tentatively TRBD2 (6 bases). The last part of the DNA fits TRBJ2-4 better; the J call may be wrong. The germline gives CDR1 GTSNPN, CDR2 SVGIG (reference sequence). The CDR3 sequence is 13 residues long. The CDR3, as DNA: TGTGCCCGGAGTGCTGGGGGAGGTAACATTCAGTACTTC. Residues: CARSAGGGNIQYF.

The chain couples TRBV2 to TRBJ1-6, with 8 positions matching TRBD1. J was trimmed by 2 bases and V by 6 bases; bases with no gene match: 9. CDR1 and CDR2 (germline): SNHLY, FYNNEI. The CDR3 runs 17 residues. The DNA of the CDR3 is TGTGCCAGCAGGGACCCTACAGGGGGGACCTATAATTCACCCCTCCACTTT. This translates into CASRDPTGGTYNSPLHF.

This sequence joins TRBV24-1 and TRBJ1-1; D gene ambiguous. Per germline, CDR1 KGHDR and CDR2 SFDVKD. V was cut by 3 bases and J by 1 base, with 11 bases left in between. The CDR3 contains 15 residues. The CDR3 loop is CATSDGQLGNTEAFF. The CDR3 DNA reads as TGTGCCACCAGTGATGGCCAGTTGGGGAACACTGAAGCTTTCTTT.

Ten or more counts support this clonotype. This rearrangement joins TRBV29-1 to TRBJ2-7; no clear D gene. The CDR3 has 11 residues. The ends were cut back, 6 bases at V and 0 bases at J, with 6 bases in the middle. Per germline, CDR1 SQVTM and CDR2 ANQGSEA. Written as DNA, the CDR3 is TGCAGCGTCGGCAACTCCTACGAGCAGTACTTC. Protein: CSVGNSYEQYF.